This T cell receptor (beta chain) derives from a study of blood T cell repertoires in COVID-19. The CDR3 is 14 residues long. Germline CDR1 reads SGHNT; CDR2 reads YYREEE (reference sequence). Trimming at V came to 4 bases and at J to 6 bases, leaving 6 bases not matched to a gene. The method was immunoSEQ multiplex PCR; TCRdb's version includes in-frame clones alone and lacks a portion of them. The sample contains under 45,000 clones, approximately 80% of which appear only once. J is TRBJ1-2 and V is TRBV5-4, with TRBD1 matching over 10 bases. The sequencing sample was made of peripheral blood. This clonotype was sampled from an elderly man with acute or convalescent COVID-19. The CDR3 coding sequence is TGTGCCAGCAGCGGGGGACAGGGGTTGGATGGCTACACCTTC. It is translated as CASSGGQGLDGYTF.